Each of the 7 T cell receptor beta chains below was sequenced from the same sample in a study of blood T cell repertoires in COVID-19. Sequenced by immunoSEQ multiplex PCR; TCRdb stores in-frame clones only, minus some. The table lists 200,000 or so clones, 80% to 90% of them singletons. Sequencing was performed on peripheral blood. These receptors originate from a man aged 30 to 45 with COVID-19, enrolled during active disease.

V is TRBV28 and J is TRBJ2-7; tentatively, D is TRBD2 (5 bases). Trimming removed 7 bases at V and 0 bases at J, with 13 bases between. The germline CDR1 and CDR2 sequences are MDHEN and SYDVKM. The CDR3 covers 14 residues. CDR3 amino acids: CASMVAGSSYEQYF. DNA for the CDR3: TGTGCCAGCATGGTTGCTGGGAGCTCCTACGAGCAGTACTTC.

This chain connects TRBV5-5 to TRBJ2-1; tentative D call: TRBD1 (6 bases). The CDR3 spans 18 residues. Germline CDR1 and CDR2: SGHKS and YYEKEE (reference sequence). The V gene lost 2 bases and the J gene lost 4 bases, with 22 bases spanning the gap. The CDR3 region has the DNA TGTGCCAGCAGCTTTGGGGTAACCGGGACAACCCTTTACAATGAGCAGTTCTTC. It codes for CASSFGVTGTTLYNEQFF.

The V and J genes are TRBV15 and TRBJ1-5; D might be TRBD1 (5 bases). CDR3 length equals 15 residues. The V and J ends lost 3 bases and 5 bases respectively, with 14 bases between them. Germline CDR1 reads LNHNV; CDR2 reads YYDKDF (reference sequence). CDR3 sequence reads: CATSSSWGTDQPQHF. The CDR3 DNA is TGTGCCACCAGCAGTTCGTGGGGGACTGATCAGCCCCAGCATTTT.

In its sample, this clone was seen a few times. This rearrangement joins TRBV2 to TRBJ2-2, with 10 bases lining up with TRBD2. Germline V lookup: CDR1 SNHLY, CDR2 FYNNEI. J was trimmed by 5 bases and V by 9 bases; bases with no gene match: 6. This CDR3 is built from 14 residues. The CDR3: CARNSGRRTGELFF. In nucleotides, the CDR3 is TGTGCCAGGAATAGCGGGAGGAGGACCGGGGAGCTGTTTTTT.

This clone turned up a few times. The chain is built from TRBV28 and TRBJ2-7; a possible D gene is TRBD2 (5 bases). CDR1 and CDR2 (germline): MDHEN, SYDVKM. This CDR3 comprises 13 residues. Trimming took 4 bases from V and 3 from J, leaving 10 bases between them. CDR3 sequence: CASSSGRDYEQYF. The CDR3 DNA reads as TGTGCCAGCAGTTCCGGACGGGACTACGAGCAGTACTTC.

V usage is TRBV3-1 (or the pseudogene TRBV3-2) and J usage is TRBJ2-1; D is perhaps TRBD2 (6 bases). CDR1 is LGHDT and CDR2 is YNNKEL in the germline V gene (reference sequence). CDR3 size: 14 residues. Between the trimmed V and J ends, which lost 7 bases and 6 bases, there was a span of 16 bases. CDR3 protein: CASKLTGLFNEQFF. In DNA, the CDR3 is TGTGCCAGCAAACTAACGGGACTCTTCAATGAGCAGTTCTTC.

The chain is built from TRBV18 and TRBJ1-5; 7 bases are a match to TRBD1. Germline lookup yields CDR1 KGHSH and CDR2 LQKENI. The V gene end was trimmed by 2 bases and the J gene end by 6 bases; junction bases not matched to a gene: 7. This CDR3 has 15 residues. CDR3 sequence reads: CASSPESRGTQPQHF. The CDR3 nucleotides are TGTGCCAGCTCACCAGAAAGCAGGGGGACTCAGCCCCAGCATTTT.